Sequencing of this T cell receptor (beta chain) was carried out in a study of CD8+CD57+ T cells in acquired aplastic anemia. Study information: Sorting CD4+ and CD8+ cells gave DNA averaging approximately 3 ug.

According to the study, genomic DNA was the template for TCR beta VDJ and CDR3 profiling. TCRdb reprocessed the reads with MiXCR, giving one entry per CDR3 protein. The sample yields more than 150,000 distinct CDR3 sequences, roughly 50% seen once. CDR3 size: 13 residues. Germline CDR1 LNHDA, CDR2 SQIVND (reference sequence). V was pared by 3 bases and J by 4 bases, with 10 bases between. Those patients picked for sequencing had displayed CD8+CD57+ cell expansion on flow cytometry. Blood was sampled before the patients had received any therapy. The sequence derives from a human donor with aplastic anemia. The chain employs TRBV19 and TRBJ2-7; D is undetermined. The material sequenced was sorted CD4+, CD8+, or CD8+CD57+ T cells (not recorded which) from PBMCs. The CDR3 here is CASSILPLYEQYF. CDR3 nucleotides: TGTGCCAGTAGTATTCTGCCTTTGTACGAGCAGTACTTC.